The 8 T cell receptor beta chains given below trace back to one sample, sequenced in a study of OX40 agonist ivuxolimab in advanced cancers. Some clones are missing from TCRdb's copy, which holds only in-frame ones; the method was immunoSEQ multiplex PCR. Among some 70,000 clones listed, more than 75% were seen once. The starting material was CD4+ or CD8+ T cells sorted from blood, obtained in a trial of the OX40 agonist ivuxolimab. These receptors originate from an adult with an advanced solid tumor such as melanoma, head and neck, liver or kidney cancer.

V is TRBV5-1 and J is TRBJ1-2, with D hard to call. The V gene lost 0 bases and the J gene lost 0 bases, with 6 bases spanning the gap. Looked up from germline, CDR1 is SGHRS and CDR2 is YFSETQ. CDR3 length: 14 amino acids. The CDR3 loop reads CASSLERANYGYTF. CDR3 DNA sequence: TGCGCCAGCAGCTTGGAACGGGCTAACTATGGCTACACCTTC.

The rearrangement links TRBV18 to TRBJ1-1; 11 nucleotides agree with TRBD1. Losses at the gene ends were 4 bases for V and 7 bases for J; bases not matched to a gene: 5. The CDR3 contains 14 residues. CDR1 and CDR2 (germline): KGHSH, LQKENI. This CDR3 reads CASSRTGGNGEAFF. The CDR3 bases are TGTGCCAGCTCACGGACAGGGGGCAATGGTGAAGCTTTCTTT.

CDR3 DNA: TGCGCCAGCAGCCAGGGGCACCAGGGGGGAGAGCAGTACTTC. This gives the protein CASSQGHQGGEQYF. The chain recombines TRBV5-1 with TRBJ2-5; a possible D gene is TRBD1 (7 bases). The ends were cut back, 4 bases at V and 11 bases at J, with 21 bases in the middle. Per germline, CDR1 SGHRS and CDR2 YFSETQ. The CDR3 consists of 14 residues.

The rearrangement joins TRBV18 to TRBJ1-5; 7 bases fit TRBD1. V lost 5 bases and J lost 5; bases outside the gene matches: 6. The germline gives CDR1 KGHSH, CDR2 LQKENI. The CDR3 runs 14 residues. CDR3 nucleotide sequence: TGTGCCAGCTCATCAGGGGGTTTCGATCAGCCCCAGCATTTT. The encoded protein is CASSSGGFDQPQHF.

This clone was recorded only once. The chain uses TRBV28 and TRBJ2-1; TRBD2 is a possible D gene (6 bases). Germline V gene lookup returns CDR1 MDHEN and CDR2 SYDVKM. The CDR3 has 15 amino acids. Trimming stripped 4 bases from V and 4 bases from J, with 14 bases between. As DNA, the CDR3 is TGTGCCAGCAGTTACGAGACTAGGAGGTACAATGAGCAGTTCTTC. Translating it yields CASSYETRRYNEQFF.

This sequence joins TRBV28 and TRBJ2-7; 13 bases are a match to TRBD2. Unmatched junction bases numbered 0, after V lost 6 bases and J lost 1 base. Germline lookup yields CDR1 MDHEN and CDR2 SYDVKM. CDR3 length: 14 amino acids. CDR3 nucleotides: TGTGCCAGCAGGACTAGCGGGAGGTCCTACGAGCAGTACTTC. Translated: CASRTSGRSYEQYF. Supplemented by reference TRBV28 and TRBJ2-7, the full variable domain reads DVKVTQSSRYLVKRTGEKVFLECVQDMDHENMFWYRQDPGLGLRLIYFSYDVKMKEKGDIPEGYSVSREKKERFSLILESASTNQTSMYLCASRTSGRSYEQYFGPGTRLTVT.

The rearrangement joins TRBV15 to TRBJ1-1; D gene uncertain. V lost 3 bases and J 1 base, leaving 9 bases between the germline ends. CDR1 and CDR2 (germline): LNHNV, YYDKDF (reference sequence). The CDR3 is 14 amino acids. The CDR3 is CATSRDWKNTEAFF. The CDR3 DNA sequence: TGTGCCACCAGCAGGGATTGGAAGAACACTGAAGCTTTCTTT.

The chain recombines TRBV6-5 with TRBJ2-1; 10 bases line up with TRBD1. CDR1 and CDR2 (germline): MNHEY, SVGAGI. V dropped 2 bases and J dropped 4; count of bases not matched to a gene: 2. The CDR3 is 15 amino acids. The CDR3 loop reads CASSYLGQGYNEQFF. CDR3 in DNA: TGTGCCAGCAGTTACCTGGGACAGGGGTACAATGAGCAGTTCTTC.